A single sample gave rise to the 5 T cell receptor beta chains below, sequenced in a study of graft-versus-host responses after intestinal transplantation. No antigen is known for these receptors. TCRdb's copy holds only in-frame clones and misses some; the assay was immunoSEQ multiplex PCR. The sample carries around 120,000 clones, less than 95% recorded once. The sample in question was unstimulated CD4+ T cells sorted from spleen or lymph node cells, obtained before intestinal transplant. These TCRs come from a human donor who received an intestinal transplant.

The chain combines TRBV29-1 with TRBJ2-1, with 9 bases lining up with TRBD1. The CDR3 is made up of 15 amino acids. CDR1 SQVTM and CDR2 ANQGSEA come from the germline V gene. CDR3 loop: CAADRGTGTYNEQFF. Here the CDR3 DNA reads TGCGCAGCGGATCGCGGGACAGGGACTTACAATGAGCAGTTCTTC.

This chain joins TRBV27 and TRBJ2-3, with 7 bases lining up with TRBD2. Trimming removed 6 bases from V and 2 bases from J; junction bases left unmatched: 5. This CDR3 region has 14 residues. Germline assignment: CDR1 MNHEY and CDR2 SMNVEV (reference sequence). CDR3 coding DNA: TGTGCCAGCAGATTGGGGAGGGACACAGATACGCAGTATTTT. Its translation is CASRLGRDTDTQYF.

The rearrangement joins TRBV18 to TRBJ2-1, with D possibly TRBD1 on 5 matching bases. V shed 2 bases and J shed 12 bases, with 23 bases lying between them. Germline CDR1 reads KGHSH; CDR2 reads LQKENI. The CDR3 loop spans 16 amino acids. The CDR3 coding sequence is TGTGCCAGCTCACCAATCGCAGGGTCCGAAACTACCCTGCAGTTCTTC. Residues: CASSPIAGSETTLQFF.

The genes are TRBV28 and TRBJ1-3; TRBD1 agrees at 7 bases. Germline trimming cut 6 bases from V and 2 bases from J; bases unmatched to any gene: 4. CDR1 MDHEN and CDR2 SYDVKM come from the germline V gene. This CDR3 has 14 residues. For the CDR3, the DNA is TGTGCCAGCAGCCAAACAGGGGCTGGAAACACCATATATTTT. Amino acid sequence: CASSQTGAGNTIYF.

This chain joins TRBV7-9 and TRBJ1-2, with a possible D match to TRBD1 (6 bases). The CDR3 contains 15 residues. V was shortened by 2 bases and J by 6 bases, with 16 bases between the two germline ends. The germline V gene encodes CDR1 SEHNR and CDR2 FQNEAQ (reference sequence). The CDR3 spells CASSLLGADLNGYTF. CDR3 DNA: TGTGCCAGCAGCTTACTGGGGGCAGACTTGAATGGCTACACCTTC.